Sequencing of this T cell receptor (beta chain) was carried out in a study of T cell responses to AZD1222 COVID-19 vaccine (dated by TCRdb to about 2021). A note on the overall study: AZD1222 recipients given second doses at about 4 weeks or at about 12 weeks were pooled, since spike-specific TCR depth and breadth were not found to differ between the two schedules. Enrollment into the trials was organized by age into subgroups of 18-55, 56-69 and 70-plus years, and those subgroups contained around 150, 28 and 57 TCR-sequenced participants, respectively. A total of 233 trial participants underwent TCR sequencing, of whom around 200 received two doses of AZD1222 and some 26 received two doses of the MenACWY control vaccine. Paper-wide results and their limitations: The whole spike protein was spanned by vaccine-associated CD4 TCRs, and dominant responses were seen in regions 160-218 and 743-854. Reportedly, close to half of the unique spike-specific TCRs recognized epitopes lying outside the regions that are mutated in the B.1.351 and B.1.1.7 variants. Because no day 14 peak-response samples were available, the repertoires could be characterized only after the peak T cell response. Most participants were white British and females outnumbered males, and the authors suggested that clonal diversity may have been underestimated. Conclusions about previously exposed vaccinees were limited because only five to seven AZD1222 recipients were SARS-CoV-2 seropositive at baseline. In the small 56-69-year group, the increase in depth fell short of significance, most likely because of low power. After two AZD1222 doses, spike-specific TCR breadth and depth were significantly higher than at day 0 and than in MenACWY recipients.

Comments on this clone: Its recognized antigen is unknown. No quality values exist for individual bases; no much larger clone is one base distant.

The CDR3 regions of human TCRbeta chains were analyzed by immunosequencing. In the paper's pipeline: TCRs in the repertoires were compared against a reference library of SARS-CoV-2-specific TCRs that had been generated with the MIRA antigen-specificity platform. Breadth was defined as the fraction of unique TCRs that were SARS-CoV-2-associated. Depth was defined as the fraction of total T cells that were SARS-CoV-2-associated. Using the MIRA data, every spike-specific TCR was mapped to the spike region that the TCR reacted to and assigned to either a CD4 or a CD8 class. Log10-transformed breadth and depth values were compared by one-way ANOVA with Sidak's multiple comparisons tests. As stored in TCRdb, this immuneACCESS dataset retains in-frame rearrangements with V and J assigned. A fraction of the clones does not appear; measured against another copy, unresolved V genes explain less than half of the discrepancy, and the remainder lacks a known reason. The DNA gave D and trimming, while V, J and clone size come from that table. Counted in this sample were 150,000 or so clones; roughly 90% of them appeared once. Together, the top ten hold around 5.5% of the sample.

At the junction V is shortened by 2 bases and J by 4 bases, with 12 bases in between. The CDR3 holds 15 amino acids from the cysteine to the phenylalanine. Just CDR3 DNA is preserved here, 45 bases in frame from base 1. CDR1 and CDR2, looked up from the germline V gene, are SNHLY and FYNNEI. The time point label corresponds to: baseline before first vaccination. Vaccinee samples came from UK trials COV001 and COV002, including a single-blind randomized controlled phase 2/3 trial of AZD1222 (ChAdOx1 nCoV-19) in healthy adults. Trial participant PBMC samples were collected at day 0 and day 28 after the second dose for TCRbeta chain sequencing.

The receptor's source is an adult in good health. The sample consisted of peripheral blood, taken on day 0 of AZD1222 vaccination. The rearranged segments are TRBV2 and TRBJ2-1; TRBD2 is perhaps the D gene, given 5 matching bases. The encoded CDR3 is CASSESGIFYNEQFF. The nucleotide sequence is TGTGCCAGCAGTGAATCGGGAATTTTTTACAATGAGCAGTTCTTC.